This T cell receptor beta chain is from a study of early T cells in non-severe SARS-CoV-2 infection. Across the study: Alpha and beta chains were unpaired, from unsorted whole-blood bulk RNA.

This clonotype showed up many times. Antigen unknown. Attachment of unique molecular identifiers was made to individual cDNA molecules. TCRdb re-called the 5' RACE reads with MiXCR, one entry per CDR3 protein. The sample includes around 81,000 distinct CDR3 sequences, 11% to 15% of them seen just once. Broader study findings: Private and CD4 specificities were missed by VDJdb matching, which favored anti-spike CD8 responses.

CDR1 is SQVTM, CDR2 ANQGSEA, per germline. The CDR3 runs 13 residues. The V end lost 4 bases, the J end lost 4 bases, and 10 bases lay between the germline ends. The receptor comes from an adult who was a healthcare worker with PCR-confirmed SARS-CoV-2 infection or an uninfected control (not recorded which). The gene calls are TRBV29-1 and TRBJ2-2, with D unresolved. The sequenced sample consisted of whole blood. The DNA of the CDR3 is TGCAGCGTTGTGGCCTCCGGCACCGGGGAGCTGTTTTTT. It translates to CSVVASGTGELFF.